This TCR beta chain came from a study of T cell responses to AZD1222 COVID-19 vaccine. Using immunoSEQ multiplex PCR, the repertoire was profiled, and TCRdb retains in-frame clones only, with some absent. The data show around 100,000 clones, roughly 90% seen once. There are 12 residues in the CDR3. V dropped 3 bases and J dropped 8 bases, with 8 bases sitting between them. The germline CDR1 and CDR2 sequences are MGHDK and SYGVNS. The chain links TRBV25-1 to TRBJ1-5; D unresolved. The sequencing here drew on peripheral blood, taken on day 0 of AZD1222 vaccination. The receptor's source is an adult in good health. The CDR3 reads CASSEGLEPQHF. For the CDR3, the DNA is TGTGCCAGCAGTGAGGGATTGGAGCCCCAGCATTTT.